This record concerns one T cell receptor beta chain sequence. These data come from a study of T cell changes during pregnancy in multiple sclerosis. Trimming took 0 bases from V and 0 from J; bases not matched to a gene: 1. Per germline, CDR1 LGHNA and CDR2 YNFKEQ. This CDR3 has 16 residues. Clones were read by immunoSEQ multiplex PCR, and TCRdb kept only the in-frame ones, dropping some. The repertoire holds about 92,000 clones, with 80% to 95% as singletons. The rearrangement uses TRBV4-2 and TRBJ2-1, with 8 bases identical to TRBD2. Here the sequenced sample was peripheral blood, taken in the first trimester of pregnancy. The source is a female donor with multiple sclerosis, enrolled in a pregnancy study. CDR3 loop: CASSQDGGDSYNEQFF. The CDR3 DNA reads as TGTGCCAGCAGCCAAGACGGGGGGGACTCCTACAATGAGCAGTTCTTC.